These T cell receptor beta chains were read from a single sample in a study of blood T cells in healthy people across ages. A single record per CDR3 protein comes from TCRdb applying MiXCR to the 5' RACE reads. Found here are roughly 860,000 distinct CDR3 sequences, 62% of them singletons; the top ten hold 28%. Specimen: blood. These receptors all come from a man aged 25 to 40 in good health. CDR3s include the opening cysteine and the closing phenylalanine or tryptophan. Fields, in order: V gene, clone size, D gene, J gene, CDR3 DNA, CDR3 protein. D genes are given only for firm matches. Size is omitted from some rows. Given values are once, few, many or a class for expanded clones.

>TRBV6-5|.|TRBD2|TRBJ2-1
TGTGCCAGCAGTTCGACTAGCGGGGGGCTCAATGAGCAGTTCTTC
CASSSTSGGLNEQFF
>TRBV7-9|few|.|TRBJ2-1
TGTGCCAGCACCGAATTAGTGGATGAGCAGTTCTTC
CASTELVDEQFF
>TRBV6-2/TRBV6-3|.|.|TRBJ1-2
TGTGCCAGCAGTTACTCCATCGCAGCTTCTAACTATGGCTACACCTTC
CASSYSIAASNYGYTF
>TRBV27|.|.|TRBJ1-6
TGTGCCAGCAGTTTGGGAGAAAATTCACCCCTCCACTTT
CASSLGENSPLHF
>TRBV29-1|.|.|TRBJ2-7
TGCAGCGTATTGGAAAGCTACGAGCAGTACTTC
CSVLESYEQYF
>TRBV20-1|.|TRBD1|TRBJ1-2
TGCAGTGCTAGCCCCCCAGGGGGCTGGGATGGCTACACCTTC
CSASPPGGWDGYTF
>TRBV3-1|.|.|TRBJ1-2
TGTGCCAGCAGCCAAGTCTCCTCACAGGGAAAGTATGGCTACACCTTC
CASSQVSSQGKYGYTF
>TRBV7-2|.|TRBD1|TRBJ2-1
TGTGCCAGCAGCTTAGTGGGGTCGGGACAGGGGCGGGGTAATGAGCAGTTCTTC
CASSLVGSGQGRGNEQFF
>TRBV29-1|.|.|TRBJ1-2
TGCAGCGTTGAAAGTCCAGGGAACTATGGCTACACCTTC
CSVESPGNYGYTF
>TRBV3-1|few|.|TRBJ2-3
TGTGCCAGCAGCCAAGGCCCTAGGTCAGATACGCAGTATTTT
CASSQGPRSDTQYF
>TRBV7-8|.|.|TRBJ1-4
TGTGCCAGCAGCTTAGCGGGGGGCTTTGATGAAAAACTGTTTTTT
CASSLAGGFDEKLFF
>TRBV7-3|.|.|TRBJ1-1
TGTGCCAGCAGCCGGGGTTCCAACACTGAAGCTTTCTTT
CASSRGSNTEAFF
>TRBV10-3|.|.|TRBJ2-7
TGTGCCATCAGCCCGACAACGCTCTCCTACGAGCAGTACTTC
CAISPTTLSYEQYF
>TRBV4-3|many|TRBD1|TRBJ1-2
TGCGCCAGCAGCCAACCGGGACAGACCTACTATGGCTACACCTTC
CASSQPGQTYYGYTF
>TRBV9|.|.|TRBJ1-1
TGTGCCAGCAGCATCGGAGCAGGGAACACTGAAGCTTTCTTT
CASSIGAGNTEAFF
>TRBV20-1|.|.|TRBJ2-7
TGCAGTGCCTCCGACTGGGGACTGGCGGACGAGCAGTACTTC
CSASDWGLADEQYF
>TRBV20-1|.|.|TRBJ2-5
TGCAGTGCTAGGGGTGCAGGGGGGAGAGAGACCCAGTACTTC
CSARGAGGRETQYF
>TRBV4-3|.|TRBD2|TRBJ2-4
TGCGCCAGCAGCTTTAAAGCGGGGGGAAAAAACATTCAGTACTTC
CASSFKAGGKNIQYF
>TRBV4-3|.|.|TRBJ1-4
TGCGCCAGCAGCCACATCGGGGGTGCTAATGAAAAACTGTTTTTT
CASSHIGGANEKLFF
>TRBV9|.|.|TRBJ2-2
TGTGCCAGCAGCCCCAATGTGGAGGTACCCGGGGAGCTGTTTTTT
CASSPNVEVPGELFF
>TRBV4-2|once|.|TRBJ2-4
TGTGCCAGCAGCCGTGAGAGGATAGCCAAAAACATTCAGTACTTC
CASSRERIAKNIQYF
>TRBV12-3/TRBV12-4|.|TRBD1|TRBJ1-2
TGTGCCAGCAGCGCAGGGGGTCGTTACTATGGCTACACCTTC
CASSAGGRYYGYTF
>TRBV2|.|.|TRBJ2-4
TGTGCCATCACAACCCTAGCCAAAAACATTCAGTACTTC
CAITTLAKNIQYF
>TRBV27|few|.|TRBJ2-7
TGTGCCAGCAGTTTATATAAGGGTAGAGACGAGCAGTACTTC
CASSLYKGRDEQYF
>TRBV24-1|.|TRBD1|TRBJ2-3
TGTGCCACCAGTGATTACAGGGGGGCTAGTACAGATACGCAGTATTTT
CATSDYRGASTDTQYF
>TRBV7-2|many|.|TRBJ2-1
TGTGCCAGCAGCTTATACCGGGGACTCTACAATGAGCAGTTCTTC
CASSLYRGLYNEQFF
>TRBV13|.|.|TRBJ2-7
TGTGCCAGCAGCTTTTATGATGCCTACGAGCAGTACTTC
CASSFYDAYEQYF
>TRBV7-2|.|.|TRBJ2-1
TGTGCCAGCAGTCGCCAGGGAGGCCCCTACAATGAGCAGTTCTTC
CASSRQGGPYNEQFF
>TRBV6-6|.|.|TRBJ1-5
TGTGCCAGCACCCCCCAGGGGTATAGCAATCAGCCCCAGCATTTT
CASTPQGYSNQPQHF
>TRBV2|.|TRBD2|TRBJ2-5
TGTGCCAGCAGAAGAACTCGGGGGGGAGAGACCCAGTACTTC
CASRRTRGGETQYF
>TRBV28|.|.|TRBJ2-7
TGTGCCAGCATCCGAGGGTACGAGCAGTACTTC
CASIRGYEQYF
>TRBV9|.|.|TRBJ1-2
TGTGCCAGCAGCGTAGAGGGCGGGGACGGCTATGGCTACACCTTC
CASSVEGGDGYGYTF
>TRBV5-1|few|.|TRBJ1-2
TGCGCCAGCAGAATAGGGGCCAGAGGCTACACCTTC
CASRIGARGYTF
>TRBV7-2|few|.|TRBJ1-6
TGTGCCAGCAGCTCGGGGGGGGATAATTCACCCCTCCACTTT
CASSSGGDNSPLHF
>TRBV30|.|.|TRBJ1-2
TGTGCCTGGAGCGCCGGGGTAGCATATGGCTACACCTTC
CAWSAGVAYGYTF
>TRBV15|.|.|TRBJ1-4
TGTGCCACCAGCGTAAAGGGAGGGTTTAATGAAAAACTGTTTTTT
CATSVKGGFNEKLFF
>TRBV7-2|few|.|TRBJ2-1
TGTGCCAGCAGCTTAGCGAACCCCCTCAATGAGCAGTTCTTC
CASSLANPLNEQFF
>TRBV7-9|.|TRBD2|TRBJ2-7
TGTGCCAGCAGCATCGATGGCGGGGGATACGAGCAGTACTTC
CASSIDGGGYEQYF
>TRBV29-1|few|.|TRBJ1-2
TGCAGCGTTGGGCAGGGAGGTAACTATGGCTACACCTTC
CSVGQGGNYGYTF
>TRBV29-1|.|TRBD1|TRBJ2-5
TGCAGCGTGGGACAGACGAGTGAGACCCAGTACTTC
CSVGQTSETQYF
>TRBV20-1|.|TRBD1|TRBJ1-2
TGCAGTGCTACGATGGGACAGGGTGATGGCTACACCTTC
CSATMGQGDGYTF